The clone carrying this TCR beta chain was counted at least ten times. Its antigen is currently unknown. The record originates from a study of identical twins. Findings and limits, study-wide: Zero-insertion analyses could be partly confounded by invariant MAIT and iNKT cells.

Among all donors, each was a healthy Caucasian. In germline, CDR1 is SNHLY, CDR2 FYNNEI. This CDR3 contains 16 residues. Trimming pared 4 bases from V and 3 bases from J, leaving 19 bases between. A universal primer site was added by template switching, and unique molecular identifiers were carried by the cDNA. TCRdb processed the 5' RACE reads anew with MiXCR; each CDR3 protein has one entry. Found here are 200,000 to 250,000 distinct CDR3 sequences, about 6.7% of them singletons; the top ten hold approximately 15%. Separately, the same data were catalogued under a study of T cells expressing NK-cell markers. As that report states: The eight sequenced donors comprised seven who were HCMV-seropositive and one who was seronegative.

Sequenced input: CD8+ T cells sorted from blood. This TCR came from a young woman in good health. V is TRBV2 and J is TRBJ2-7; D might be TRBD1 (6 bases). Here the CDR3 reads CASSVDRTETRYEQYF. The CDR3 DNA reads TGTGCCAGCAGTGTTGATAGGACAGAAACCCGCTACGAGCAGTACTTC.